Shown below are 26 T cell receptor beta chains from a single sample sequenced in a study of T cell responses to AZD1222 COVID-19 vaccine. Repertoires were generated with immunoSEQ multiplex PCR, while TCRdb's copy carries only in-frame clones and drops some. The sample contains approximately 200,000 clones, approximately 90% of which appear only once. The source was peripheral blood, collected 28 days after the second AZD1222 dose. These receptors were collected from an adult who received the AZD1222 COVID-19 vaccine.

The J gene is TRBJ1-2, the V gene TRBV6-5; 9 bases map to TRBD1. Looked up from germline, CDR1 is MNHEY and CDR2 is SVGAGI. Unmatched junction bases numbered 3, after V lost 5 bases and J lost 2 bases. The CDR3 runs to 14 residues. CDR3 in amino acids: CASSTDRGNYGYTF. CDR3 nucleotide sequence: TGTGCCAGCAGTACGGACAGGGGCAACTATGGCTACACCTTC.

The chain joins TRBV11-2 to TRBJ1-1; the D is unclear. Germline CDR1 reads SGHAT; CDR2 reads FQNNGV. Trimming removed 5 bases at V and 5 bases at J, with 15 bases between. The CDR3 runs 14 residues. For the CDR3, the DNA is TGTGCCAGCAGCCTGGTTGTCCGGGAGACTGAAGCTTTCTTT. It yields the protein CASSLVVRETEAFF. The complete variable domain, with remaining parts taken from reference TRBV11-2 and TRBJ1-1, reads EAGVAQSPRYKIIEKRQSVAFWCNPISGHATLYWYQQILGQGPKLLIQFQNNGVVDDSQLPKDRFSAERLKGVDSTLKIQPAKLEDSAVYLCASSLVVRETEAFFGQGTRLTVV.

On this clone: At the DNA level, this CDR3 is encoded by other sequences in the same sample as well. V usage is TRBV30 and J usage is TRBJ1-2; perhaps TRBD1 as D (6 bases). V was clipped by 1 base and J by 4 bases, with 10 bases between them. Germline CDR1 is GTSNPN and CDR2 is SVGIG (reference sequence). The length of the CDR3 is 13 residues. This CDR3 is CAWSAGVGYGYTF. Here the CDR3 DNA reads TGTGCCTGGAGTGCAGGGGTCGGCTATGGCTACACCTTC.

The V and J genes are TRBV19 and TRBJ2-7; 9 nucleotides line up with TRBD2. CDR3 length: 17 amino acids. The ends lost 3 bases at V and 4 bases at J; junction bases unmatched: 13. Germline values: CDR1 LNHDA, CDR2 SQIVND (reference sequence). CDR3 coding DNA: TGTGCCAGTAGTATTACCCTGAGGACTAGCGTGTATTACGAGCAGTACTTC. Translated: CASSITLRTSVYYEQYF.

The chain employs TRBV6-5 and TRBJ1-6, with 7 bases identical to TRBD1. Trimming took 6 bases from V and 8 from J; bases not matched to a gene: 10. In germline, CDR1 is MNHEY, CDR2 SVGAGI. The CDR3 has 15 amino acids. The CDR3 spells CASRLTGNGDSPLHF. The CDR3 bases are TGTGCCAGCAGACTGACAGGGAATGGGGATTCACCCCTCCACTTT.

This chain connects TRBV5-4 to TRBJ1-3, with D unclear. The CDR3 consists of 13 residues. Germline-derived CDR1 and CDR2 are SGHNT and YYREEE (reference sequence). Trimming removed 0 bases at V and 8 bases at J, with 9 bases between. The CDR3 here is CASSLDWGDTIYF. The CDR3 DNA is TGTGCCAGCAGCTTGGACTGGGGAGACACCATATATTTT. Full variable domain (rest looked up from reference TRBV5-4 and TRBJ1-3): ETGVTQSPTHLIKTRGQQVTLRCSSQSGHNTVSWYQQALGQGPQFIFQYYREEENGRGNFPPRFSGLQFPNYSSELNVNALELDDSALYLCASSLDWGDTIYFGEGSWLTVV.

The gene calls are TRBV2 and TRBJ2-7, with 9 bases that match TRBD1. With 7 bases clipped from V and 3 bases from J, the junction kept 7 bases outside the gene matches. Per germline, CDR1 SNHLY and CDR2 FYNNEI. This CDR3 is 14 amino acids long. The CDR3 DNA sequence: TGTGCCAGCAAAATAGGGACAGGGAGCTACGAGCAGTACTTC. This encodes CASKIGTGSYEQYF.

The V and J genes are TRBV9 and TRBJ1-1, with D possibly matching TRBD1 (5 bases). The CDR3 sequence is 14 residues long. Deletions cut 0 bases from V and 1 base from J, with 7 bases between. Germline V CDR1 and CDR2: SGDLS, YYNGEE. The CDR3 DNA is TGTGCCAGCAGCGTAGTAAGGGGGAACACTGAAGCTTTCTTT. Protein sequence: CASSVVRGNTEAFF.

The V and J genes are TRBV11-3 and TRBJ2-6; tentative D call: TRBD2 (6 bases). V was shortened by 5 bases and J by 0 bases, with 14 bases between the two germline ends. This CDR3 spans 17 amino acids. Germline V gene lookup returns CDR1 SGHNT and CDR2 YENEEA. CDR3: CASSTPGVLSGANVLTF. The CDR3 bases are TGTGCCAGCAGCACCCCGGGGGTTCTCTCTGGGGCCAACGTCCTGACTTTC.

This chain connects TRBV6-5 to TRBJ1-3, with D unresolved. The CDR3 consists of 12 residues. CDR1 and CDR2 (germline): MNHEY, SVGAGI. The V gene lost 5 bases and the J gene lost 0 bases, with 2 bases spanning the gap. The CDR3 nucleotides read TGTGCCAGCAGTCCCTCTGGAAACACCATATATTTT. Amino acids: CASSPSGNTIYF.

This chain connects TRBV3-1 (or the pseudogene TRBV3-2) to TRBJ1-6, with 7 bases aligning to TRBD1. Looked up from germline, CDR1 is LGHDT and CDR2 is YNNKEL (reference sequence). V shed 4 bases, J shed 9 bases, and the junction held 6 bases outside the gene matches. CDR3 length: 14 residues. This chain's CDR3 is CASSLTGDGSPLHF. In DNA, the CDR3 is TGTGCCAGCAGCCTAACAGGGGATGGTTCACCCCTCCACTTT.

The J gene is TRBJ1-2, the V gene TRBV6-5; possible D gene TRBD1, 5 bases. There are 14 residues in the CDR3. Germline CDR1 MNHEY, CDR2 SVGAGI. Between the trimmed V and J ends, which lost 7 bases and 3 bases, there was a span of 15 bases. The CDR3 DNA reads TGTGCCAGCATTTCCTCCAGGGCTGACTATGGCTACACCTTC. Protein sequence: CASISSRADYGYTF.

V usage is TRBV21-1 and J usage is TRBJ2-7; the tabulated D call, TRBD1, remains unverified against the DNA. TRBV21-1 is given as a pseudogene. The CDR3 is 17 amino acids. CDR3 bases: TGTGCCAGCAGCTTACCGATACTCCCGGGACAGCAGTACGAGCAGTACTTC. Amino acid sequence: CASSLPILPGQQYEQYF.

The V and J genes are TRBV19 and TRBJ2-2, with 11 bases identical to TRBD2. This CDR3 has 15 residues. The trim removed 2 bases at V and 6 bases at J, leaving 2 bases unmatched. The germline V gene has CDR1 LNHDA and CDR2 SQIVND (reference sequence). The CDR3 spells CASSIIAGGAGELFF. Written as DNA, the CDR3 is TGTGCCAGTAGTATAATAGCGGGAGGGGCCGGGGAGCTGTTTTTT.

This chain connects TRBV5-8 to TRBJ1-5, with 8 bases identical to TRBD1. After removal of 4 bases from V and 4 bases from J, the junction contained 4 bases not matched to a gene. Germline values: CDR1 SGHTS, CDR2 YDEGEE. The CDR3 has 14 residues. The CDR3 coding sequence is TGTGCCAGCAGCATAGACAGGGGAAATCAGCCCCAGCATTTT. Protein: CASSIDRGNQPQHF. Looking up the rest from reference TRBV5-8 and TRBJ1-5 gives the full variable domain: EAGVTQSPTHLIKTRGQQATLRCSPISGHTSVYWYQQALGLGLQFLLWYDEGEERNRGNFPPRFSGRQFPNYSSELNVNALELEDSALYLCASSIDRGNQPQHFGDGTRLSIL.

The V call is TRBV29-1, the J call TRBJ2-1; D is perhaps TRBD1 or TRBD2 (5 bases each). Trimming shortened V by 7 bases and J by 5 bases, and 21 bases separated the two germline ends. From germline, CDR1 is SQVTM and CDR2 ANQGSEA. This CDR3 is built from 15 residues. As DNA, the CDR3 is TGCAGCGCGGAGCCTTTCGGGATGGGGGACAATGAGCAGTTCTTC. This codes for CSAEPFGMGDNEQFF.

The chain has TRBV19 and TRBJ2-3; D may correspond to TRBD1 or TRBD2 (5 bases each). This CDR3 contains 13 residues. The germline V gene has CDR1 LNHDA and CDR2 SQIVND (reference sequence). Trimming cost V 3 bases and J 6 bases, with 10 bases left between them. The CDR3 reads CASSMAGADTQYF. The CDR3, as DNA: TGTGCCAGTAGTATGGCCGGGGCCGATACGCAGTATTTT.

V gene TRBV24-1 combines with J gene TRBJ2-7; TRBD2 aligns across 9 bases. The CDR3 is 13 residues long. V dropped 6 bases and J dropped 6; count of bases not matched to a gene: 5. Germline V CDR1 and CDR2: KGHDR, SFDVKD. CDR3 in amino acids: CATSTGTSFEQYF. Here the CDR3 DNA reads TGTGCCACCAGTACTGGGACTAGCTTCGAGCAGTACTTC.

A remark on this clone: Different DNA sequences within this sample yield the same CDR3. V and J are TRBV12-3 or TRBV12-4 and TRBJ1-5; no reliable D call. The CDR3 extends over 12 amino acids. The ends were cut back, 1 base at V and 6 bases at J, with 4 bases in the middle. The chain's CDR3 is CASSLGGQPQHF. The CDR3 DNA reads TGTGCCAGCAGTTTAGGGGGTCAGCCCCAGCATTTT.

V is TRBV28 and J is TRBJ2-7; TRBD1 agrees at 10 bases. With V trimmed by 6 bases and J by 3 bases, 2 bases remained unmatched. Germline V gene sequence: CDR1 MDHEN, CDR2 SYDVKM. The CDR3 runs to 13 residues. The DNA for the CDR3 is TGTGCCAGCAGCCGGGACAGGGGCTACGAGCAGTACTTC. This sequence encodes CASSRDRGYEQYF.

The CDR3 loop is CASSSLAGDTQYF. The CDR3 nucleotides are TGTGCCAGCAGTTCCTTAGCAGGAGATACGCAGTATTTT. The V and J genes are TRBV12-3 or TRBV12-4 and TRBJ2-3; D is unclear. Trimming removed 4 bases from V and 5 bases from J, with 10 bases in between. CDR3 length: 13 residues.

The V gene is TRBV4-3, the J gene TRBJ2-1; TRBD1 is a possible D gene (5 bases). V was pared by 0 bases and J by 7 bases, with 7 bases between. CDR1 is LGHNA, CDR2 YSLEER, per germline. The CDR3 runs 13 residues. CDR3 in DNA: TGCGCCAGCAGCCAAGACAGGGTTAATGAGCAGTTCTTC. Encoded protein: CASSQDRVNEQFF.

The chain employs TRBV18 and TRBJ2-5; possibly TRBD1 or TRBD2 for D (5 bases each). The V gene lost 6 bases and the J gene lost 1 base, with 15 bases spanning the gap. Per germline, CDR1 KGHSH and CDR2 LQKENI. The CDR3 is 15 amino acids. In nucleotides, the CDR3 is TGTGCCAGCTCGAGGGACGGACGTCCCCAAGAGACCCAGTACTTC. It codes for CASSRDGRPQETQYF.

This chain joins TRBV19 and TRBJ1-1; D is possibly TRBD1 (5 bases). The CDR3 loop spans 14 amino acids. Germline lookup yields CDR1 LNHDA and CDR2 SQIVND (reference sequence). The V end was cut by 5 bases, the J end by 4 bases, with 14 bases between. CDR3 sequence reads: CASSLGAWGTEAFF. The CDR3 DNA reads TGTGCCAGTAGTCTAGGGGCATGGGGCACTGAAGCTTTCTTT.

The chain employs TRBV2 and TRBJ1-2, with D hard to call. The CDR3 covers 13 residues. V lost 6 bases and J lost 7, with 15 bases in between. The germline gives CDR1 SNHLY, CDR2 FYNNEI. The CDR3 here is CASSPNSTPGYTF. The DNA of the CDR3 is TGTGCCAGCAGCCCTAATAGTACCCCTGGCTACACCTTC.

The chain couples TRBV6-5 to TRBJ1-2, with 7 bases aligning to TRBD1. After removal of 7 bases from V and 4 bases from J, the junction contained 12 bases not matched to a gene. The CDR3 length is 15 residues. Germline V gene data show CDR1 as MNHEY and CDR2 as SVGAGI. The CDR3 region is CASTDGRGLSYGYTF. The DNA of the CDR3 is TGTGCCAGCACCGATGGGAGGGGGCTTAGCTATGGCTACACCTTC.